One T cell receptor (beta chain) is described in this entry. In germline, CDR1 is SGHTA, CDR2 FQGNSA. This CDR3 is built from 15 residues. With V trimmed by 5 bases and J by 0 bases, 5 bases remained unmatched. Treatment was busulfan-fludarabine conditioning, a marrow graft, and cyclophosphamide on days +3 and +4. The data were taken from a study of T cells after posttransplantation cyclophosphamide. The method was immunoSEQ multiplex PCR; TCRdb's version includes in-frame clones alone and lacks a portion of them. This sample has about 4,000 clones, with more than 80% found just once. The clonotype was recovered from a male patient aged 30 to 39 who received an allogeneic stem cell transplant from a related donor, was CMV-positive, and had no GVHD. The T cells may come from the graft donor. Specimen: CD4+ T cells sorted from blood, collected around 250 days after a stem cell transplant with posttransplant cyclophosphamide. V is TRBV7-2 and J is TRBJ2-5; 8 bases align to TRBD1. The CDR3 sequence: CASSPNRGNQETQYF. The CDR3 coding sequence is TGTGCCAGCAGCCCGAACAGGGGGAACCAAGAGACCCAGTACTTC. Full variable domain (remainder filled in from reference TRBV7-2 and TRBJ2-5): GAGVSQSPSNKVTEKGKDVELRCDPISGHTALYWYRQSLGQGLEFLIYFQGNSAPDKSGLPSDRFSAERTGGSVSTLTIQRTQQEDSAVYLCASSPNRGNQETQYFGPGTRLLVL.